The 10 T cell receptor beta chains given below trace back to one sample, sequenced in a study of neurological immune-mediated disorders. As for time point: longitudinal time-point 2. TCRdb fed the 5' RACE reads into MiXCR, producing one record per CDR3 protein. The sample yields about 80,000 distinct CDR3 sequences, 5.5% to 6.5% seen once. The sample comprised PBMCs. These receptors all stem from a woman aged 55 to 70 with multiple sclerosis.

This clonotype showed up many times. V gene TRBV5-1 combines with J gene TRBJ1-2; a weak D match, TRBD1 (6 bases). Germline CDR1 SGHRS, CDR2 YFSETQ. This CDR3 has 13 residues. V gave up 4 bases and J gave up 4 bases, with 11 bases separating them. As DNA, the CDR3 is TGCGCCAGCAGCCCCGGACAGATCTATGGCTACACCTTC. Amino acid sequence: CASSPGQIYGYTF.

Many counts were recorded for this clonotype. In nucleotides, the CDR3 is TGCAGCGGGGCGGTAGGACAGTTTGGCTACGAGCAGTACTTC. Its translation: CSGAVGQFGYEQYF. V and J are TRBV29-1 and TRBJ2-7, with D perhaps TRBD1 (6 bases). Trimming cost V 7 bases and J 3 bases, with 19 bases left between them. This CDR3 is built from 14 residues. Germline V CDR1 and CDR2: SQVTM, ANQGSEA.

The CDR3 loop is CASSQGSGQGHYNEQFF. The CDR3 nucleotides are TGTGCCAGCAGCCAAGGTTCGGGACAGGGTCACTACAATGAGCAGTTCTTC. The chain carries TRBV14 and TRBJ2-1; 9 positions match TRBD1. Germline V gives CDR1 SGHDN, CDR2 FVKESK. V was pared by 1 base and J by 3 bases, with 7 bases of the junction left unmatched. The CDR3 consists of 17 residues.

There are many counts of this clonotype. The V call is TRBV12-3 or TRBV12-4, the J call TRBJ2-3; no reliable D call. V lost 2 bases and J lost 1, with 10 bases in between. The CDR3 is 15 residues long. CDR3 loop: CASSLIRVGTDTQYF. The DNA of the CDR3 is TGTGCCAGCAGTTTAATTCGAGTCGGCACAGATACGCAGTATTTT.

This clonotype has a count of ten or more. V is TRBV14 and J is TRBJ1-2; unclear D gene. This CDR3 region has 13 residues. Germline CDR1 reads SGHDN; CDR2 reads FVKESK. With 1 base removed from V and 8 bases from J, the gap between germline ends came to 11 bases. The CDR3 is CASSQVSAWGYTF. CDR3 bases: TGTGCCAGCAGCCAAGTCTCGGCCTGGGGCTACACCTTC.

This clonotype was picked up many times. The J gene is TRBJ1-2, the V gene TRBV27; D might be TRBD1 (5 bases). The germline V gene has CDR1 MNHEY and CDR2 SMNVEV (reference sequence). The CDR3 sequence is 15 residues long. V lost 4 bases and J lost 5, with 17 bases in between. Here the CDR3 DNA reads TGTGCCAGCAGTTCACCCTCCGGAGGGGAGTATGGCTACACCTTC. Its translation: CASSSPSGGEYGYTF.

This clonotype was detected many times. This chain connects TRBV10-2 to TRBJ2-3; TRBD2 agrees at 8 bases. The CDR3 has 16 residues. Germline V gives CDR1 WSHSY, CDR2 SAAADI. V dropped 1 base and J dropped 8; count of bases not matched to a gene: 11. The CDR3 DNA reads TGCGCCAGCAGTGAGTGGGAGCGGGGGCGCGGAAGTACGCAGTATTTT. Encoded protein: CASSEWERGRGSTQYF.

This clonotype has a count of ten or more. The chain carries TRBV5-1 and TRBJ2-3, with 9 bases matching TRBD2. Germline lookup yields CDR1 SGHRS and CDR2 YFSETQ. The CDR3 spans 14 residues. V shed 7 bases, J shed 2 bases, and the junction held 5 bases outside the gene matches. The CDR3 region has the DNA TGCGCCAGCGGAACTAGCGGGTACACAGATACGCAGTATTTT. It is translated as CASGTSGYTDTQYF.

This clonotype has ten or more counts. The V call is TRBV4-2, the J call TRBJ2-1; D gene uncertain. Trimming cost V 1 base and J 0 bases, with 7 bases left between them. This CDR3 is built from 15 residues. The germline CDR1 and CDR2 sequences are LGHNA and YNFKEQ. The CDR3, as DNA: TGTGCCAGCAGCCAAGTTGATTACTCCTACAATGAGCAGTTCTTC. Protein product: CASSQVDYSYNEQFF.

This clonotype was seen at least ten times. This rearrangement joins TRBV25-1 to TRBJ1-2; D may be TRBD1 (5 bases). CDR3 size: 14 residues. In germline, CDR1 is MGHDK, CDR2 SYGVNS. The V end lost 2 bases, the J end lost 4 bases, and 11 bases lay between the germline ends. The CDR3: CASSEQGSFYGYTF. The DNA for the CDR3 is TGTGCCAGCAGTGAACAGGGCAGCTTCTATGGCTACACCTTC.